This entry features one T cell receptor (beta chain) sequence. The sample is drawn from a study of blood T cell repertoires in COVID-19. This CDR3 has 15 amino acids. The ends lost 5 bases at V and 7 bases at J; junction bases unmatched: 9. CDR1 SSHAT and CDR2 FNYEAQ come from the germline V gene (reference sequence). Original handling: Amplification of reference gene primers provided the estimated nucleated cell counts. The assay was immunoSEQ multiplex PCR, and TCRdb's table has in-frame clones only and misses some. V and J calls and clone size come straight from that table; D and trimming were deduced from the DNA. The sample records tens of thousands of clones, 60% to 85% being singletons.

The chain couples TRBV7-7 to TRBJ2-1, with TRBD2 matching 9 bases. The source material was peripheral blood. This TCR was recovered from a human donor in a cohort sampled during active COVID-19. The CDR3 DNA reads TGTGCCAGCAGCCGGAATAGCGGGAGCGGTAATGAGCAGTTCTTC. It translates to CASSRNSGSGNEQFF.